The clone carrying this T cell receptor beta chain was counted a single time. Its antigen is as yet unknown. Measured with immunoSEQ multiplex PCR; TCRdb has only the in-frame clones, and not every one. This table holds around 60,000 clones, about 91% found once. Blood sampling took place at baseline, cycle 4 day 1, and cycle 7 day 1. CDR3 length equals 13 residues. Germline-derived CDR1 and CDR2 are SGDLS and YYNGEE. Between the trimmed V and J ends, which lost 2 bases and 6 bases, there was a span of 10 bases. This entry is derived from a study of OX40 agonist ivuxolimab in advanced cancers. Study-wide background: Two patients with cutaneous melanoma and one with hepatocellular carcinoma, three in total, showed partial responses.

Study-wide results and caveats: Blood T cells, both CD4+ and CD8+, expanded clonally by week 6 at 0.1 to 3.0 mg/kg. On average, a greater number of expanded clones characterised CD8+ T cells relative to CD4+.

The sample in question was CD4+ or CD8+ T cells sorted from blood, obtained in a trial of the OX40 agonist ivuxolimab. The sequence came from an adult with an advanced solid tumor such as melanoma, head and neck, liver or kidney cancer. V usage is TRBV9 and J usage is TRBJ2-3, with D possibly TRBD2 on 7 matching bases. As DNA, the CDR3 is TGTGCCAGCAGCGTTGGGAGGGGGGATACGCAGTATTTT. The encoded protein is CASSVGRGDTQYF.